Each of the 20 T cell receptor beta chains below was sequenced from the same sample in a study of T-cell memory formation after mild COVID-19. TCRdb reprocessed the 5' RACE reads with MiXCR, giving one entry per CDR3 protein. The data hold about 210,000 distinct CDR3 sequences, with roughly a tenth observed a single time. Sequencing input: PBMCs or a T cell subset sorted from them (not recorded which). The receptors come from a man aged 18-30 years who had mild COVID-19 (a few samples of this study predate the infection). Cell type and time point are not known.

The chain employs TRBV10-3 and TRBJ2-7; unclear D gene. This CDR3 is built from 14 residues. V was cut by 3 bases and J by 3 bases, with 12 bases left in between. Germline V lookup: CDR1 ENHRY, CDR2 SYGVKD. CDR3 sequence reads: CAISDPLNRYEQYF. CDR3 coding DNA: TGTGCCATCAGTGACCCGTTGAATCGCTACGAGCAGTACTTC.

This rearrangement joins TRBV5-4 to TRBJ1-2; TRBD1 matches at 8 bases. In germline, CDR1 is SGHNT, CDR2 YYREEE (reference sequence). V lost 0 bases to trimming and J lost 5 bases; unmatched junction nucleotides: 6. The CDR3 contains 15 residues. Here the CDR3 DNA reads TGTGCCAGCAGCTTGGGCGTGGACAGGGCATATGGCTACACCTTC. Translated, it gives CASSLGVDRAYGYTF.

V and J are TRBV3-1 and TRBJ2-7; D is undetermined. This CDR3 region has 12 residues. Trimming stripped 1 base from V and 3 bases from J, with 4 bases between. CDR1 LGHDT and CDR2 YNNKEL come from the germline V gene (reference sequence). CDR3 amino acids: CASSQVGYEQYF. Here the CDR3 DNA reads TGTGCCAGCAGCCAAGTTGGCTACGAGCAGTACTTC.

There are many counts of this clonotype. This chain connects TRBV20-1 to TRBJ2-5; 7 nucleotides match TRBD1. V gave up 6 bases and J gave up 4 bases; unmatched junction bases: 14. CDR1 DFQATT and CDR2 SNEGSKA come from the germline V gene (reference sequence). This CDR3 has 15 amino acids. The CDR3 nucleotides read TGCAGTGCCGTGGGACCAGACAGGGCGGGAGAGACCCAGTACTTC. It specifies CSAVGPDRAGETQYF.

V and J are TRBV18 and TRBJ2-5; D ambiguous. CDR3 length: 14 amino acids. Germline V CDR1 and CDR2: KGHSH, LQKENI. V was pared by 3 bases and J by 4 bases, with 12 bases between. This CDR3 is CASSPTATRETQYF. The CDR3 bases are TGTGCCAGCTCACCGACGGCCACTCGAGAGACCCAGTACTTC.

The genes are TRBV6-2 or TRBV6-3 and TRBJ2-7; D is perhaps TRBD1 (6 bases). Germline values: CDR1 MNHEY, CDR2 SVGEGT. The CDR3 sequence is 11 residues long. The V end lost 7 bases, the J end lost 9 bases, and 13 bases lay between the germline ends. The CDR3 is CASTDQDRQYV. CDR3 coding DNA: TGTGCCAGCACCGACCAGGACAGGCAGTACGTC.

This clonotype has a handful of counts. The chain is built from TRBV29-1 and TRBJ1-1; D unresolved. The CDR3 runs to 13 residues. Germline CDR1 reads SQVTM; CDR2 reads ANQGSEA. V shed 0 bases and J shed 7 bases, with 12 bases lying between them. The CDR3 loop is CSVEEMTKLEAFF. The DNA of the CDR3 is TGCAGCGTTGAAGAGATGACAAAACTTGAAGCTTTCTTT.

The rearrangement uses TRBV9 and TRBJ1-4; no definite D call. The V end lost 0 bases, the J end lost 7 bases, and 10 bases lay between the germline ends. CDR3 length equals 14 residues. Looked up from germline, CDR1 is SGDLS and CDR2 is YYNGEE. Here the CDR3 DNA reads TGTGCCAGCAGCGTAGGAAGAGGAGGTGAAAAACTGTTTTTT. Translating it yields CASSVGRGGEKLFF.

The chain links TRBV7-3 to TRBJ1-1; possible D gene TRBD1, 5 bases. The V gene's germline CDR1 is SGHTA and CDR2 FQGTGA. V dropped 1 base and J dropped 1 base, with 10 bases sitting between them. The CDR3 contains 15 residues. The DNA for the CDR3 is TGTGCCAGCAGCTTAAGTCCAGGGCCGAACACTGAAGCTTTCTTT. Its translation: CASSLSPGPNTEAFF.

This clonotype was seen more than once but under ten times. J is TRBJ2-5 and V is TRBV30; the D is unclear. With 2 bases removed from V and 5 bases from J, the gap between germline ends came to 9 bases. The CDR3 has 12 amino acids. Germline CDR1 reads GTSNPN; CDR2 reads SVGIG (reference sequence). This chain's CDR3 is CAWSRRLETQYF. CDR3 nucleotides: TGTGCCTGGAGTAGACGCCTGGAGACCCAGTACTTC.

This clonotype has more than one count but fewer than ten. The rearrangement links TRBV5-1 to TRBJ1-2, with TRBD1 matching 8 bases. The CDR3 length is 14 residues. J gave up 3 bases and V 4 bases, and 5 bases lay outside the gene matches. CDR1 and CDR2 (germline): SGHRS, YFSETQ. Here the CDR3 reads CASSPLQGDYGYTF. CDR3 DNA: TGCGCCAGCAGCCCGTTACAGGGGGACTATGGCTACACCTTC.

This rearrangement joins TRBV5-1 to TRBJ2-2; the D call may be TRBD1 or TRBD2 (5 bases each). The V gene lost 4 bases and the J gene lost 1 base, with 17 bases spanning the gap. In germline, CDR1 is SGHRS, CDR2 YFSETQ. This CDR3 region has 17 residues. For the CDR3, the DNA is TGCGCCAGCAGCCCAAACAGCGGAACAGGGAACACCGGGGAGCTGTTTTTT. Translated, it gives CASSPNSGTGNTGELFF.

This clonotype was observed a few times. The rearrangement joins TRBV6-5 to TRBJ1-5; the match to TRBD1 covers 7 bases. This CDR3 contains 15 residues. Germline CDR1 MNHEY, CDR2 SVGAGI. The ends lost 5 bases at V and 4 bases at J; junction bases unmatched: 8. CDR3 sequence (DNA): TGTGCCAGCAGTCCGTCGGGACAGTGGAATCAGCCCCAGCATTTT. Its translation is CASSPSGQWNQPQHF.

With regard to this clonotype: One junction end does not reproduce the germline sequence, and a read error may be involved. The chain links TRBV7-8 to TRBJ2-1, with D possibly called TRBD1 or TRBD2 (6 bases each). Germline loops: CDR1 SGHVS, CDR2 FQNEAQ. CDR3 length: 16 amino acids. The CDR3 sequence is CASSIAWGAVYNEQFF. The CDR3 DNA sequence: TGTGCCAGCAGCATAGCATGGGGGGCGGTCTACAATGAGCAGTTCTTC.

The CDR3 bases are TGCGCCAGCAGCCAAGATTGGGTCACAGATACGCAGTATTTT. Amino acid sequence: CASSQDWVTDTQYF. The chain carries TRBV4-3 and TRBJ2-3; no definite D call. V dropped 0 bases and J dropped 2 bases, with 6 bases sitting between them. The germline CDR1 and CDR2 sequences are LGHNA and YSLEER. The CDR3 is 14 residues long.

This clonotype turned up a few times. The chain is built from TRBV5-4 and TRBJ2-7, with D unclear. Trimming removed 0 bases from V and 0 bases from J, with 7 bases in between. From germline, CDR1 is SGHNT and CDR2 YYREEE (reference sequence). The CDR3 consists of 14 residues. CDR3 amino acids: CASSLGGNSYEQYF. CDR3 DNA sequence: TGTGCCAGCAGCTTGGGGGGAAACTCCTACGAGCAGTACTTC.

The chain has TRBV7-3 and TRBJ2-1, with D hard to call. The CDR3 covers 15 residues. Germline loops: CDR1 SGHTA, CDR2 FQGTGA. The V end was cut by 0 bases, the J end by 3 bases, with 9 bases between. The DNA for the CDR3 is TGTGCCAGCAGCTTAACCCGTAGCAGCTACAATGAGCAGTTCTTC. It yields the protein CASSLTRSSYNEQFF.

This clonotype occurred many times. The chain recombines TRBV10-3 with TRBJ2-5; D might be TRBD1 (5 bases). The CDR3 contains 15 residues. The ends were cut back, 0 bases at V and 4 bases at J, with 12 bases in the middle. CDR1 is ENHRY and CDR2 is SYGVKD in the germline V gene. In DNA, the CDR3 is TGTGCCATCAGTGAGTCGGGGCACCACTTAGAGACCCAGTACTTC. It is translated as CAISESGHHLETQYF.

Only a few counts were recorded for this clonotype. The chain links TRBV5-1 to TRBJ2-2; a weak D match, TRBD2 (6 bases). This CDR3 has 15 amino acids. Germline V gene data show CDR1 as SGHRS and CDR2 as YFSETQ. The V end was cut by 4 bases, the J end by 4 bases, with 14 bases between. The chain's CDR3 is CASSRLTGGTGELFF. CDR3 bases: TGCGCCAGCAGCAGACTGACCGGGGGCACCGGGGAGCTGTTTTTT. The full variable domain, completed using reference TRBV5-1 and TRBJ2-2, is KAGVTQTPRYLIKTRGQQVTLSCSPISGHRSVSWYQQTPGQGLQFLFEYFSETQRNKGNFPGRFSGRQFSNSRSEMNVSTLELGDSALYLCASSRLTGGTGELFFGEGSRLTVL.

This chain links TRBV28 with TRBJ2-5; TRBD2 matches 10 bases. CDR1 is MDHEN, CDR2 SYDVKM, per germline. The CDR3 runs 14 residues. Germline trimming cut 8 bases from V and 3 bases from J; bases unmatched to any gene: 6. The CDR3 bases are TGTGCCAGCGCCAGCGGGGGGGCAGAAGAGACCCAGTACTTC. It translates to CASASGGAEETQYF. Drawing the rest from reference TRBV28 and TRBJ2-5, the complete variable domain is DVKVTQSSRYLVKRTGEKVFLECVQDMDHENMFWYRQDPGLGLRLIYFSYDVKMKEKGDIPEGYSVSREKKERFSLILESASTNQTSMYLCASASGGAEETQYFGPGTRLLVL.